The TCR beta chain described here comes from a study of T-cell memory formation after mild COVID-19. V was cut by 3 bases and J by 0 bases, with 9 bases left in between. Germline CDR1 SGHTS, CDR2 YDEGEE. The CDR3 covers 14 residues. A 5'RACE reaction primed in the constant segment made cDNA libraries of TCR alpha and TCR beta, and these carried sample barcodes and UMIs. TCRdb reprocessed the 5' RACE reads via MiXCR and lists one record per CDR3 protein. The data hold under 400,000 distinct CDR3 sequences, with around 20% observed a single time. Sequenced input: PBMCs or a T cell subset sorted from them (not recorded which). The sequence came from an adult woman who had mild COVID-19 (a few samples of this study predate the infection). Cell type and time point are not known. This chain connects TRBV5-8 to TRBJ1-1; D is unclear. The CDR3 loop reads CASSWSSVNTEAFF. DNA of the CDR3: TGTGCCAGCAGCTGGAGTTCAGTGAACACTGAAGCTTTCTTT.